This TCR beta chain was retrieved from a study of human T cells and chemical hapten exposure. Across the study: Each week of the approximately 25-week study, patients had diphenylcyclopropenone applied to the scalp.

Time point described: patch test 2, 6 weeks after DPC sensitization. Treatment reported: therapeutic diphenylcyclopropenone sensitization with weekly scalp DPC. This clonotype was recorded a few times. Its specificity is not known. Study-wide results and limits: Patch test score showed a positive correlation with PT1 expanded TCR counts.

The library tagged each cDNA molecule with unique molecular identifiers. Each CDR3 protein is one row after TCRdb ran MiXCR on the RACE reads. The profile covers roughly 120,000 distinct CDR3 sequences, with 9.2% appearing a single time and 3.1% taken by the ten largest. V shed 5 bases, J shed 4 bases, and the junction held 9 bases outside the gene matches. CDR1 and CDR2 (germline): SGHNT, YENEEA. This CDR3 is 15 amino acids long. This TCR was recovered from a woman aged 40 to 55 with alopecia areata. Some clones in this sample may be carry-over from other donors' samples. The genes are TRBV11-3 and TRBJ2-7; TRBD1 agrees at 9 bases. The sequences come from whole blood, collected in connection with sensitization to the hapten diphenylcyclopropenone (DPC). For the CDR3, the DNA is TGTGCCAGCAGCATGGCCGGGACAGGGCATTACGAGCAGTACTTC. Protein: CASSMAGTGHYEQYF. The full variable domain, with the rest looked up from reference TRBV11-3 and TRBJ2-7, is EAGVVQSPRYKIIEKKQPVAFWCNPISGHNTLYWYLQNLGQGPELLIRYENEEAVDDSQLPKDRFSAERLKGVDSTLKIQPAELGDSAVYLCASSMAGTGHYEQYFGPGTRLTVT.